Included here is one TCR beta chain sequence, with context. Antigen specificity is unknown. V was pared by 3 bases and J by 7 bases, with 3 bases of the junction left unmatched. The CDR3 loop spans 13 amino acids. This sample was taken from a study of vaccination effects on CD4 cells after COVID-19. Libraries were prepared by immunoSEQ multiplex PCR; TCRdb keeps only in-frame clonotypes and omits some of them. The sample shows roughly 27,000 clones, 69% of them seen only once. Pools of viral peptides were used by the ViraFEST assay to expand antigen-specific CD4+ T cells ahead of sequencing. Once cultured for approximately ten days, the cells underwent separation to obtain CD4+ T cells. The person's infection with SARS-CoV-2, confirmed by PCR, took place between March and December 2020. The study's findings and limits: Among infection- and vaccine-induced clones, marked clonal contraction occurred late after vaccination.

The clonotype was recovered from a human donor who had a prior SARS-CoV-2 infection. The chain recombines TRBV12-3 or TRBV12-4 with TRBJ2-1, with TRBD1 matching over 7 bases. The starting material was CD4+ T cells from PBMCs cultured with SARS-CoV-2 spike peptides, obtained before COVID-19 vaccination. CDR3 residues: CASSLSGGNEQFF. As DNA, the CDR3 is TGTGCCAGCAGTTTGTCAGGGGGTAATGAGCAGTTCTTC.